A single sample is the source of the 15 T cell receptor beta chains below, sequenced in a study of blood T cell repertoires in COVID-19. Assay used: immunoSEQ multiplex PCR; TCRdb lists only in-frame clones, some missing. The table has around 250,000 clones, over 80% seen once. Material: peripheral blood. The receptors shown here come from a middle-aged woman who had recovered from COVID-19.

This clone was seen a handful of times. The V gene is TRBV5-4, the J gene TRBJ1-2, with TRBD1 matching 7 bases. Losses at the gene ends were 4 bases for V and 6 bases for J; bases not matched to a gene: 6. Germline CDR1 is SGHNT and CDR2 is YYREEE (reference sequence). CDR3 length: 13 residues. The DNA of the CDR3 is TGTGCCAGCAGCCTCGGACAGGACGATGGCTACACCTTC. This codes for CASSLGQDDGYTF.

This clone was detected only once. CDR3 amino acids: CASSFFEEGQPQHF. CDR3 DNA sequence: TGTGCCAGCAGCTTTTTTGAGGAGGGGCAGCCCCAGCATTTT. J is TRBJ1-5 and V is TRBV7-8; D is perhaps TRBD1 (5 bases). The CDR3 is 14 amino acids. V shed 3 bases and J shed 7 bases, with 13 bases lying between them. Germline V gene lookup returns CDR1 SGHVS and CDR2 FQNEAQ.

The chain has TRBV10-3 and TRBJ2-5, with D possibly matching TRBD1 (5 bases). The germline V gene has CDR1 ENHRY and CDR2 SYGVKD. The length of the CDR3 is 12 residues. Trimming shortened V by 8 bases and J by 3 bases, and 10 bases separated the two germline ends. The chain's CDR3 is CAIGPTEETQYF. CDR3 nucleotides: TGTGCCATCGGGCCGACAGAAGAGACCCAGTACTTC.

The genes are TRBV4-2 and TRBJ1-1; D is uncertain. The V gene lost 4 bases and the J gene lost 3 bases, with 9 bases spanning the gap. Germline V lookup: CDR1 LGHNA, CDR2 YNFKEQ. The CDR3 spans 13 residues. CDR3: CASSPSSDTEAFF. The CDR3 DNA is TGTGCCAGCAGCCCATCTAGTGACACTGAAGCTTTCTTT.

The genes are TRBV11-1 and TRBJ1-2, with 8 bases that match TRBD1. The CDR3 runs 14 residues. The J segment lost 7 bases and the V segment lost 3 bases, leaving 7 bases of the junction unmatched. Germline CDR1 is SGHAT and CDR2 is FQDESV (reference sequence). The CDR3 protein is CASSFQGQARGYTF. CDR3 nucleotides: TGTGCCAGCAGCTTTCAGGGACAGGCTCGTGGCTACACCTTC.

This clone appeared a single time. This chain links TRBV11-1 with TRBJ2-2; a possible D gene is TRBD1 (6 bases). CDR1 is SGHAT and CDR2 is FQDESV in the germline V gene (reference sequence). The CDR3 covers 14 residues. Trimming took 6 bases from V and 5 from J, leaving 13 bases between them. The CDR3 region has the DNA TGTGCCAGCAGACTCTCCCAGGGGACCGGGGAGCTGTTTTTT. Protein product: CASRLSQGTGELFF.

J is TRBJ2-5 and V is TRBV27, with D maybe TRBD2 (5 bases). Germline V lookup: CDR1 MNHEY, CDR2 SMNVEV (reference sequence). The V gene lost 7 bases and the J gene lost 4 bases, with 22 bases spanning the gap. The CDR3 runs 16 residues. CDR3 nucleotide sequence: TGTGCCAGCACCCCTGCGGGCAGTACCGGGTTAGAGACCCAGTACTTC. Its protein product is CASTPAGSTGLETQYF.

The chain links TRBV6-5 to TRBJ1-2; a possible D gene is TRBD1 (5 bases). Germline V CDR1 and CDR2: MNHEY, SVGAGI. The CDR3 spans 15 residues. V dropped 2 bases and J dropped 3 bases, with 13 bases sitting between them. CDR3 region: CASSYRGGRHYGYTF. Here the CDR3 DNA reads TGTGCCAGCAGTTACAGGGGAGGGCGTCACTATGGCTACACCTTC.

V is TRBV5-5 and J is TRBJ1-6, with D possibly matching TRBD1 (5 bases). Germline V gene sequence: CDR1 SGHKS, CDR2 YYEKEE (reference sequence). This CDR3 region has 13 residues. V gave up 2 bases and J gave up 5 bases, with 5 bases separating them. CDR3 region: CASSLQDNSPLHF. The DNA for the CDR3 is TGTGCCAGCAGCTTACAGGATAATTCACCCCTCCACTTT.

This clone was counted only a few times. V gene TRBV9 combines with J gene TRBJ1-1, with D unclear. Germline V gene lookup returns CDR1 SGDLS and CDR2 YYNGEE. Trimming took off 4 bases at V and 5 bases at J, with 12 bases between the two ends. The CDR3 runs to 13 residues. CDR3 DNA: TGTGCCAGCAGCCCACGGGGTAGAACTGAAGCTTTCTTT. This codes for CASSPRGRTEAFF.

The rearrangement joins TRBV2 to TRBJ2-3, with 10 nucleotides matching TRBD2. Germline loops: CDR1 SNHLY, CDR2 FYNNEI. V lost 2 bases and J lost 7; bases outside the gene matches: 9. The CDR3 totals 16 residues. DNA of the CDR3: TGTGCCAGCAGTGAATATCCGGCTAGCGGGGGCTATACGCAGTATTTT. This translates into CASSEYPASGGYTQYF.

The genes are TRBV6-4 and TRBJ1-2; 7 nucleotides align to TRBD1. Germline CDR1 reads MRHNA; CDR2 reads SNTAGT. The trim removed 6 bases at V and 8 bases at J, leaving 15 bases unmatched. The length of the CDR3 is 15 residues. CDR3 sequence reads: CASSALSGQAGGYTF. CDR3 DNA sequence: TGTGCCAGCAGCGCCCTTTCTGGACAGGCGGGCGGCTACACCTTC.

This chain uses TRBV24-1 with TRBJ2-7, with a possible D match to TRBD2 (6 bases). In germline, CDR1 is KGHDR, CDR2 SFDVKD. Trimming took off 8 bases at V and 7 bases at J, with 14 bases between the two ends. The CDR3 sequence is 12 residues long. This CDR3 reads CATKTIGGEQYF. The CDR3 DNA reads as TGTGCCACCAAGACCATTGGGGGGGAGCAGTACTTC.

This chain connects TRBV5-5 to TRBJ1-1; D uncertain. The CDR3 consists of 15 residues. CDR1 is SGHKS, CDR2 YYEKEE, per germline (reference sequence). Deletions cut 0 bases from V and 0 bases from J, with 9 bases between. The CDR3, as DNA: TGTGCCAGCAGCTTGGGAGACTGGGTGAACACTGAAGCTTTCTTT. Amino acid sequence: CASSLGDWVNTEAFF.

The chain combines TRBV7-9 with TRBJ2-1; maybe TRBD2 (5 bases). The CDR3 is 14 residues long. CDR1 and CDR2 (germline): SEHNR, FQNEAQ (reference sequence). The V end was cut by 3 bases, the J end by 15 bases, with 21 bases between. DNA for the CDR3: TGTGCCAGCAGCTTCAGCCGGACTGGACCCGAGTGGTTCTTC. Its translation is CASSFSRTGPEWFF.